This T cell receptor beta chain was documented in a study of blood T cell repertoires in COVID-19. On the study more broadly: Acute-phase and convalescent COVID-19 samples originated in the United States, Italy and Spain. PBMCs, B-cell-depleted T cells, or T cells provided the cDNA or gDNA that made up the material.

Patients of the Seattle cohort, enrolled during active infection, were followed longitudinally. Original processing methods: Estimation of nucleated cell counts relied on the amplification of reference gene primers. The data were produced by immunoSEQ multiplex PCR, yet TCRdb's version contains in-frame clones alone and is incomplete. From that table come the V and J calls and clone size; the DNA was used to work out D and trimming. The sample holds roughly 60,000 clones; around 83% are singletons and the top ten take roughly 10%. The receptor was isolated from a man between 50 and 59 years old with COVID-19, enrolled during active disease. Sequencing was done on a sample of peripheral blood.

CDR3 bases: TGTGCCAGCAGCCAAGAGTGGAGCCCAGCCCACAATGAGCAGTTCTTC. Translating gives CASSQEWSPAHNEQFF. The chain uses TRBV3-1 (or the pseudogene TRBV3-2) and TRBJ2-1; D unresolved. The CDR3 runs to 16 residues. CDR1 is LGHDT and CDR2 is YNNKEL in the germline V gene (reference sequence). The V gene lost 0 bases and the J gene lost 5 bases, with 14 bases spanning the gap.